This is a list of T cell receptor beta chains from one sample in a study of Ad26.COV2.S vaccination and SARS-CoV-2 variants. Generated by immunoSEQ multiplex PCR, the TCRdb table keeps only in-frame clones and is missing some. The data show about 500,000 clones, 89% seen once. The sequencing here drew on peripheral blood, taken in a trial of Ad26.COV2.S vaccine versus placebo. The origin of the receptors is a person between 18 and 60 years old who received the Ad26.COV2.S COVID-19 vaccine or a placebo. CDR3s include the opening cysteine and the closing phenylalanine or tryptophan. D genes are given only for firm matches. For some rows the clone size is stated as once, few or many, or as a class when expanded; others skip it.

>.|.|TRBV5-4|TRBJ1-1
TGTGCCAGCAGCTTGTGGGGGGTGGACACTGAAGCTTTCTTT
CASSLWGVDTEAFF
>.|.|TRBV5-1|TRBJ2-5
TGCGCCAGCAGCTTGGAACAGCAGGATGAGACCCAGTACTTC
CASSLEQQDETQYF
>TRBD2|.|TRBV15|TRBJ2-1
TGTGCCACCAGCAGAGCGAGGAGGACTAGCGGCAGGCCTCCCTACAATGAGCAGTTCTTC
CATSRARRTSGRPPYNEQFF
>TRBD1|.|TRBV6-5|TRBJ2-1
TGTGCCAGCATATCGGGACAGGGGTCCTACAATGAGCAGTTCTTC
CASISGQGSYNEQFF
>.|.|TRBV5-1|TRBJ1-1
TGCGCCAGCAGCAACGAAAGAGGGGTCGACACTGAAGCTTTCTTT
CASSNERGVDTEAFF
>TRBD1|.|TRBV28|TRBJ2-1
TGTGCCAGCACCACACCGGACAGGGCCGGAGTCCCCTACAATGAGCAGTTCTTC
CASTTPDRAGVPYNEQFF
>TRBD1|.|TRBV19|TRBJ2-1
TGTGCCAGTAGCAGGGGGAGCTCCTACAATGAGCAGTTCTTC
CASSRGSSYNEQFF
>TRBD1|.|TRBV27|TRBJ1-2
TGTGCCAGCAGTTCGCCCCTAACAGGGGAGGATGGCTACACCTTC
CASSSPLTGEDGYTF
>.|.|TRBV28|TRBJ2-3
TGTGCCAGCAGTTTGGGCTTAGGGGCAGATACGCAGTATTTT
CASSLGLGADTQYF
>TRBD2|.|TRBV7-2|TRBJ2-7
TGTGCCAGCAGCTATAGCGGGGCTACCTACGAGCAGTACTTC
CASSYSGATYEQYF
>.|.|TRBV30|TRBJ2-5
TGTGCCTGGAGTGTACCGGAGCTGGGAGAGACCCAGTACTTC
CAWSVPELGETQYF
>TRBD1|.|TRBV6-5|TRBJ2-7
TGTGCCAGCACTGCTAGACAGGGCCTCTCCTACGAGCAGTACTTC
CASTARQGLSYEQYF
>.|.|TRBV30|TRBJ1-4
TGTGCCTGGAGTCGGGGGGGGCCGGAAAAACTGTTTTTT
CAWSRGGPEKLFF
>TRBD2|once|TRBV3-1/TRBV3-2|TRBJ2-1
TGTGCCAGCAGCCAAGTGATTAGCGGGATAGGAAATGAGCAGTTCTTC
CASSQVISGIGNEQFF
>.|once|TRBV12-3/TRBV12-4|TRBJ1-2
TGTGCCAGCAGTTCGGTCGAGGGGGGCTACACCTTC
CASSSVEGGYTF
>TRBD1|.|TRBV5-1|TRBJ2-1
TGCGCCAGCAGCGAAAGCCCCGGGACAGGATCCTACAATGAGCAGTTCTTC
CASSESPGTGSYNEQFF
>.|once|TRBV11-2|TRBJ2-3
TGTGCCAGCAGCCCTAGGGTTGACCCTAGCACAGATACGCAGTATTTT
CASSPRVDPSTDTQYF
>TRBD1|.|TRBV11-2|TRBJ1-1
TGTGCCAGCAGCTTAGTGCCAGGGGGGACTGAAGCTTTCTTT
CASSLVPGGTEAFF
>.|.|TRBV7-6|TRBJ2-7
TGTGCCAGCAGCCCTGTTCCTCCCACCGGGTTGTCCTCCTACGAGCAGTACTTC
CASSPVPPTGLSSYEQYF
>.|.|TRBV4-3|TRBJ2-2
TGCGCCAGCAGCGCCCAGGAGCCAGGGGTGAACGGGGAGCTGTTTTTT
CASSAQEPGVNGELFF
>.|.|TRBV6-1|TRBJ1-6
TGTGCCAGCAGTGACATAGGGGTTTCACCCCTCCACTTT
CASSDIGVSPLHF
>TRBD1|few|TRBV7-9|TRBJ1-5
TGTGCCAGCAGCTTATCTGACAGGGCGGGTCAGCCCCAGCATTTT
CASSLSDRAGQPQHF
>.|.|TRBV4-1|TRBJ1-4
TGCGCCAGCAGCGGGCATGCAACTAATGAAAAACTGTTTTTT
CASSGHATNEKLFF
>TRBD1|.|TRBV24-1|TRBJ2-2
TGTGCCACCAGTCCATCACCGGGACAGGGCTTGACCGGGGAGCTGTTTTTT
CATSPSPGQGLTGELFF
>.|.|TRBV11-2|TRBJ2-2
TGTGCCAGCAGCCGGAAAACCGGGGAGCTGTTTTTT
CASSRKTGELFF
>TRBD1|.|TRBV28|TRBJ1-1
TGTGCCAGCAGTCAGGGGGGCACTGAAGCTTTCTTT
CASSQGGTEAFF
>.|.|TRBV11-2|TRBJ2-7
TGTGCCAGCAGCTGGACTCGAGGGGTCGAGCAGTACTTC
CASSWTRGVEQYF
>.|.|TRBV29-1|TRBJ1-3
TGCAGCGTTGCGGGCCTCCTGAGCTCTGGAAACACCATATATTTT
CSVAGLLSSGNTIYF
>.|.|TRBV7-9|TRBJ1-1
TGTGCCAGCAGCCGCCCGGACGCTAACACTGAAGCTTTCTTT
CASSRPDANTEAFF
>.|.|TRBV5-4|TRBJ2-7
TGTGCCAGCAGCCAAAAACAGGGACCCTACGAGCAGTACTTC
CASSQKQGPYEQYF
>TRBD1|once|TRBV12-5|TRBJ1-1
TGTGCTAGTGGCCCCGGACAGGGGACGAACACTGAAGCTTTCTTT
CASGPGQGTNTEAFF
>.|.|TRBV7-2|TRBJ2-7
TGTGCCAGCAGCTTAGTCAGGGGATCCTACGAGCAGTACTTC
CASSLVRGSYEQYF
>.|.|TRBV3-1/TRBV3-2|TRBJ1-5
TGTGCCAGCAGCCAAGAGAGGTGGGGAGGGAGCAATCAGCCCCAGCATTTT
CASSQERWGGSNQPQHF
>.|.|TRBV7-9|TRBJ2-2
TGTGCCAGCAGCCCCCTACAGAGCACCGGGGAGCTGTTTTTT
CASSPLQSTGELFF
>.|few|TRBV7-2|TRBJ1-3
TGTGCCAGCAGCTTTCTTGGAAACACCATATATTTT
CASSFLGNTIYF
>.|.|TRBV9|TRBJ1-6
TGTGCCAGCAGCGTAGGGCAGGGGTCTTCGCCCTATAATTCACCCCTCCACTTT
CASSVGQGSSPYNSPLHF
>.|.|TRBV6-5|TRBJ1-4
TGTGCCAGCAGAAACCCACGCCACGGGGATGAAAAACTGTTTTTT
CASRNPRHGDEKLFF
>.|.|TRBV4-1|TRBJ1-2
TGCGCCAGCAGCCAACATGGAGGCTACACCTTC
CASSQHGGYTF
>.|.|TRBV11-2|TRBJ2-3
TGTGCCAGCACCTACCGCGCAGATACGCAGTATTTT
CASTYRADTQYF
>.|few|TRBV5-8|TRBJ1-5
TGTGCCAGCAGCTTGGTGGTCATCGGCAATCAGCCCCAGCATTTT
CASSLVVIGNQPQHF
>.|.|TRBV29-1|TRBJ2-4
TGCAGCGTCGCGGCGGGGGCGACAGGGGCGGATCAGTACTTC
CSVAAGATGADQYF
>TRBD2|.|TRBV6-2/TRBV6-3|TRBJ2-5
TGTGCCAGCAGTTACTCCCAGCGGGAGAAAGAGACCCAGTACTTC
CASSYSQREKETQYF